This TCR beta chain emerged from a study of T cell responses to AZD1222 COVID-19 vaccine (dated by TCRdb to the early 2020s). Study-wide context: Because spike-specific TCR depth and breadth did not differ between the two schedules, AZD1222 recipients who got a second dose at roughly 4 weeks were pooled with those who got a second dose at roughly 12 weeks. A total of just over 230 trial participants underwent TCR sequencing, of whom roughly 210 had received two doses of AZD1222 and approximately 26 had received two doses of the MenACWY control vaccine. Enrollment into the trials was organized by age into subgroups of 18-55, 56-69 and 70-plus years, and those subgroups contained approximately 150, 30 and 60 TCR-sequenced participants, respectively. Overall study outcomes, separate from this receptor: The 56-69-year group was small, and its depth increase did not reach significance, likely because of low power. Because no samples from the day 14 peak response were available, repertoires could be characterized only after the peak T cell response. Conclusions about previously exposed vaccinees were limited because only a handful of AZD1222 recipients were SARS-CoV-2 seropositive at baseline. CD4 TCRs associated with the vaccine covered the entire spike protein, and the dominant responses were in regions 160-218 and 743-854. Nearly half of unique spike-specific TCRs reportedly recognized epitopes outside regions mutated in the B.1.351 and B.1.1.7 variants. Most participants were white British and females outnumbered males, and the authors suggested that clonal diversity may have been underestimated. A significant rise in spike-specific TCR breadth and depth was observed after two AZD1222 doses relative to day 0 and relative to MenACWY recipients.

Concerning this clone: The antigen this receptor binds is unknown. No qualities accompany the bases; no much larger clone lies one base away.

The meaning of the sample's time point label: baseline before first vaccination. The vaccinee samples were drawn from two UK trials, COV001 and COV002, one of which was a single-blind randomized controlled phase 2/3 trial testing AZD1222 (ChAdOx1 nCoV-19) in healthy adults. For TCRbeta chain sequencing, PBMC samples were collected from trial participants at day 0 and at day 28 after the second dose. The CDR3 regions of human TCRbeta chains were analyzed by immunosequencing. The paper's data handling went like this. TCRs in the repertoires were matched against a reference library of SARS-CoV-2-specific TCRs that had been generated with the MIRA antigen-specificity platform. Breadth was defined as the fraction of unique TCRs that were SARS-CoV-2-associated, and depth was defined as the fraction of total T cells that were SARS-CoV-2-associated. Using the MIRA data, every spike-specific TCR was mapped to the spike region that the TCR reacted to and assigned to either a CD4 or a CD8 class. Log10-transformed breadth and depth values were compared by one-way ANOVA with Sidak's multiple comparisons tests. This immuneACCESS table, as held by TCRdb, lists in-frame sequences with V and J called but not all clones. Of the missing ones, under half trace to an unresolved V gene in checked studies; the others have no known cause. The V and J calls and clone size were taken over from that table, and D and trimming were inferred from the DNA. This sample lists roughly 100,000 clones; approximately 90% were detected once. Roughly 9.2% of the sample rests with the top ten.

Ends trimmed: V by 5 bases, J by 7 bases; bases unmatched to a gene: 5. From the cysteine up to the phenylalanine, the CDR3 has a length of 14 residues. Left in the record is the CDR3 DNA by itself, 42 bases read in frame from the first base. Looking up the germline V gene yields CDR1 MDHEN and CDR2 SYDVKM. The rearranged chain carries TRBV28 and TRBJ1-4, with 9 central nucleotides matching TRBD1. Source: peripheral blood, taken on day 0 of AZD1222 vaccination. The sequence derives from an adult in good health. CDR3 protein: CASSRDRATEKLFF. The DNA reads as follows: TGTGCCAGCAGTCGGGACAGGGCCACTGAAAAACTGTTTTTT.